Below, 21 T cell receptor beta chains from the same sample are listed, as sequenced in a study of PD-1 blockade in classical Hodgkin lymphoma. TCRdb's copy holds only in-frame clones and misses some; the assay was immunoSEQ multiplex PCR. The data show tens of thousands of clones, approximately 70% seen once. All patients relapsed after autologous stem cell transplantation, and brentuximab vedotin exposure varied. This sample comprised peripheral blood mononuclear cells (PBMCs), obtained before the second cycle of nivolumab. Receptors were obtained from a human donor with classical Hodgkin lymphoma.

DNA of the CDR3: TGTGCCAGCAGGGCTACAGGGGTCCCGAACTATGGCTACACCTTC. It is translated as CASRATGVPNYGYTF. The V call is TRBV6-6, the J call TRBJ1-2; 7 bases match TRBD1. J gave up 2 bases and V 6 bases, and 9 bases lay outside the gene matches. Germline assignment: CDR1 MNHNY and CDR2 SVGAGI (reference sequence). The CDR3 extends over 15 amino acids.

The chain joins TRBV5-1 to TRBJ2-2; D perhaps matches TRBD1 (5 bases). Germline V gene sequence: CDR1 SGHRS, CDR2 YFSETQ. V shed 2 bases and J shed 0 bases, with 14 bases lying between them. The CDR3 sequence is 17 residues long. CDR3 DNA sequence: TGCGCCAGCAGCTTCTCCAGACAGACCGCGAACACCGGGGAGCTGTTTTTT. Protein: CASSFSRQTANTGELFF.

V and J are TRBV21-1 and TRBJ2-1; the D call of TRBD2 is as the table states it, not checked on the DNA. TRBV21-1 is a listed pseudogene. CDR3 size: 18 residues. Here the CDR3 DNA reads TGTGCCAGCAGCAAAGTTCCCGGGCGGGGCAGCCCATGCAATGAGCAGTTCTTC. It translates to CASSKVPGRGSPCNEQFF.

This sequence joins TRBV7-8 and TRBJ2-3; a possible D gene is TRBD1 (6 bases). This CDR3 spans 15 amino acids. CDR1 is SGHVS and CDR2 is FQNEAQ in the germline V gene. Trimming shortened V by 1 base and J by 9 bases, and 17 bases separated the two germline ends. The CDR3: CASSLVGRAGVTQYF. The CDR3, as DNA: TGTGCCAGCAGCTTAGTAGGCCGGGCAGGGGTGACGCAGTATTTT.

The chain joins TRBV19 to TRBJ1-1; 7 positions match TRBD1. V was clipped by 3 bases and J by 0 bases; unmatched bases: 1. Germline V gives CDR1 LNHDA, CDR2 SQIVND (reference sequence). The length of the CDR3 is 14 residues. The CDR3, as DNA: TGTGCCAGTAGTATGGGACAGTTGAACACTGAAGCTTTCTTT. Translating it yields CASSMGQLNTEAFF.

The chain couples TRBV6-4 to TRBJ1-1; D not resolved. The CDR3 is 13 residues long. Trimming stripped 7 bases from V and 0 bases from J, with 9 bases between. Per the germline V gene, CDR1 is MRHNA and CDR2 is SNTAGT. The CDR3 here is CASKSQVNTEAFF. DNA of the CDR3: TGTGCCAGCAAATCTCAGGTGAACACTGAAGCTTTCTTT.

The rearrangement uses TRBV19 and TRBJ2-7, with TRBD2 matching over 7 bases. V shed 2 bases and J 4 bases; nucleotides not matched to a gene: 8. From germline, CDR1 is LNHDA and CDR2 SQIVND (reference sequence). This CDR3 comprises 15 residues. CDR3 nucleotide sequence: TGTGCCAGTAGTATAAGGGGACGGGAGGAATACGAGCAGTACTTC. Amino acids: CASSIRGREEYEQYF. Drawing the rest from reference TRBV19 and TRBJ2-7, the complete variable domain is DGGITQSPKYLFRKEGQNVTLSCEQNLNHDAMYWYRQDPGQGLRLIYYSQIVNDFQKGDIAEGYSVSREKKESFPLTVTSAQKNPTAFYLCASSIRGREEYEQYFGPGTRLTVT.

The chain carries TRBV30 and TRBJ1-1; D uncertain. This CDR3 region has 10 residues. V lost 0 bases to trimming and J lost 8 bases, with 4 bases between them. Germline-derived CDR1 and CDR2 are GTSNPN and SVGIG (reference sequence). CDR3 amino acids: CAWSVSEAFF. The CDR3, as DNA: TGTGCCTGGAGTGTGAGCGAAGCTTTCTTT.

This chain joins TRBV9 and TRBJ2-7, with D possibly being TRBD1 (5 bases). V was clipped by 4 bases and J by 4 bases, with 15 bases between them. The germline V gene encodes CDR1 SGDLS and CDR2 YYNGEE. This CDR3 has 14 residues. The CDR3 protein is CASSHGRAGYEQYF. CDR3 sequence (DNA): TGTGCCAGCAGCCACGGCAGGGCCGGATACGAGCAGTACTTC.

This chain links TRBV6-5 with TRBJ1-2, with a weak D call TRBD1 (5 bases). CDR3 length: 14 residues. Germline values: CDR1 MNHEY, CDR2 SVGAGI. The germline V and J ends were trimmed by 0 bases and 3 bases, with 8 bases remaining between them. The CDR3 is CASSYSGGDYGYTF. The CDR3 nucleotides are TGTGCCAGCAGTTACTCGGGGGGGGACTATGGCTACACCTTC.

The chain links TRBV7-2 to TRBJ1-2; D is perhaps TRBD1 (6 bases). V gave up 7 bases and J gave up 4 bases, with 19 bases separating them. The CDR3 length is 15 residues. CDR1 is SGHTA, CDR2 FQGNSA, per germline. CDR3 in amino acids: CASTFEGGMSYGYTF. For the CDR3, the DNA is TGTGCCAGCACTTTCGAGGGGGGGATGAGCTATGGCTACACCTTC.

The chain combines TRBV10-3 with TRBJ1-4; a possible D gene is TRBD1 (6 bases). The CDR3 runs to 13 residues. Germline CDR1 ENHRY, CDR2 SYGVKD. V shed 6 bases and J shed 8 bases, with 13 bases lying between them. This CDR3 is CAISRTVGEKLFF. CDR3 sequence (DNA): TGTGCCATCAGCAGGACAGTGGGGGAAAAACTGTTTTTT.

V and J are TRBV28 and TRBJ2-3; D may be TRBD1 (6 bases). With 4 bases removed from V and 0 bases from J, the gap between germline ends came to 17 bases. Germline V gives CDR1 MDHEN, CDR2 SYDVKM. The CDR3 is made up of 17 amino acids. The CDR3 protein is CASSSPGQPSSTDTQYF. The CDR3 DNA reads TGTGCCAGCAGTTCCCCCGGACAGCCATCTAGCACAGATACGCAGTATTTT.

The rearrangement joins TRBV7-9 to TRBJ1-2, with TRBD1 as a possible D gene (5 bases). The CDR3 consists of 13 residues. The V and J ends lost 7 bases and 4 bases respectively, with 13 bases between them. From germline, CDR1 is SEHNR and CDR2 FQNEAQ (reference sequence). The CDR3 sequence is CASTVGQGYGYTF. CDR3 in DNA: TGTGCCAGCACGGTGGGGCAGGGCTATGGCTACACCTTC.

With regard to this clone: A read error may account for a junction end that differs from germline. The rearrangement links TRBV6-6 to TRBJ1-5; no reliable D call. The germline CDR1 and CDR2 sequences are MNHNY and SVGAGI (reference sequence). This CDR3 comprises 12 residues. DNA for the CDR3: TGTGCCAGCAGTTACGGCAAGCAGCCCCAGCATTTT. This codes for CASSYGKQPQHF.

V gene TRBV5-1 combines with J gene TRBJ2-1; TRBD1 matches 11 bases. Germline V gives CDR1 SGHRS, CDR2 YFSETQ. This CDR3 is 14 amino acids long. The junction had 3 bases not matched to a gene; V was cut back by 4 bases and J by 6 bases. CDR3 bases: TGCGCCAGCAGCCCGGGGACAGGGGGCAATGAGCAGTTCTTC. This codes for CASSPGTGGNEQFF.

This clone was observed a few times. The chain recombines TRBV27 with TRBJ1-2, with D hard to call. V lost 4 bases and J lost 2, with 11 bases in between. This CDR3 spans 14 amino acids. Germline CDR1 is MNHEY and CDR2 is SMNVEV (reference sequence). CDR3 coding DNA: TGTGCCAGCAGTTCCGCCGGACGGAACTATGGCTACACCTTC. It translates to CASSSAGRNYGYTF.

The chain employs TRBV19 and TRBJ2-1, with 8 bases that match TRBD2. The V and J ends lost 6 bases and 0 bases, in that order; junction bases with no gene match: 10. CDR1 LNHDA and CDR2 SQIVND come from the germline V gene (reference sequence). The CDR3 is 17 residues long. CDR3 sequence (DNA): TGTGCCAGTAGCAAAACCGGGACTAGGGGCTCCTACAATGAGCAGTTCTTC. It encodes CASSKTGTRGSYNEQFF.

CDR3 nucleotides: TGCGCCAGCAGCCAACGGGGCACGCAGTATTTT. It is translated as CASSQRGTQYF. The chain employs TRBV4-1 and TRBJ2-3; D possibly matches TRBD1 or TRBD2 (5 bases each). Trimming removed 2 bases from V and 9 bases from J, with 6 bases in between. Per germline, CDR1 MGHRA and CDR2 YSYEKL. The CDR3 consists of 11 residues.

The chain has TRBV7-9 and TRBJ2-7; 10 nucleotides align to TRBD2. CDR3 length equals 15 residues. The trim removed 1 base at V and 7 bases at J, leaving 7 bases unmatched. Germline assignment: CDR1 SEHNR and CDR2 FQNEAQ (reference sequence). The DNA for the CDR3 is TGTGCCAGCAGCTTAGGCACTAGCGGGAAGAGTGAGCAGTACTTC. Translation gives CASSLGTSGKSEQYF.

DNA of the CDR3: TGTGCCTGGAGTGGGACAGGGGAAGAGACCCAGTACTTC. As protein: CAWSGTGEETQYF. The rearrangement links TRBV30 to TRBJ2-5, with TRBD1 matching 9 bases. CDR1 and CDR2 from the germline V gene are GTSNPN and SVGIG (reference sequence). This CDR3 has 13 amino acids. V shed 1 base, J shed 3 bases, and the junction held 0 bases outside the gene matches. Variable domain in full (rest from reference TRBV30 and TRBJ2-5): SQTIHQWPATLVQPVGSPLSLECTVEGTSNPNLYWYRQAAGRGLQLLFYSVGIGQISSEVPQNLSASRPQDRQFILSSKKLLLSDSGFYLCAWSGTGEETQYFGPGTRLLVL.